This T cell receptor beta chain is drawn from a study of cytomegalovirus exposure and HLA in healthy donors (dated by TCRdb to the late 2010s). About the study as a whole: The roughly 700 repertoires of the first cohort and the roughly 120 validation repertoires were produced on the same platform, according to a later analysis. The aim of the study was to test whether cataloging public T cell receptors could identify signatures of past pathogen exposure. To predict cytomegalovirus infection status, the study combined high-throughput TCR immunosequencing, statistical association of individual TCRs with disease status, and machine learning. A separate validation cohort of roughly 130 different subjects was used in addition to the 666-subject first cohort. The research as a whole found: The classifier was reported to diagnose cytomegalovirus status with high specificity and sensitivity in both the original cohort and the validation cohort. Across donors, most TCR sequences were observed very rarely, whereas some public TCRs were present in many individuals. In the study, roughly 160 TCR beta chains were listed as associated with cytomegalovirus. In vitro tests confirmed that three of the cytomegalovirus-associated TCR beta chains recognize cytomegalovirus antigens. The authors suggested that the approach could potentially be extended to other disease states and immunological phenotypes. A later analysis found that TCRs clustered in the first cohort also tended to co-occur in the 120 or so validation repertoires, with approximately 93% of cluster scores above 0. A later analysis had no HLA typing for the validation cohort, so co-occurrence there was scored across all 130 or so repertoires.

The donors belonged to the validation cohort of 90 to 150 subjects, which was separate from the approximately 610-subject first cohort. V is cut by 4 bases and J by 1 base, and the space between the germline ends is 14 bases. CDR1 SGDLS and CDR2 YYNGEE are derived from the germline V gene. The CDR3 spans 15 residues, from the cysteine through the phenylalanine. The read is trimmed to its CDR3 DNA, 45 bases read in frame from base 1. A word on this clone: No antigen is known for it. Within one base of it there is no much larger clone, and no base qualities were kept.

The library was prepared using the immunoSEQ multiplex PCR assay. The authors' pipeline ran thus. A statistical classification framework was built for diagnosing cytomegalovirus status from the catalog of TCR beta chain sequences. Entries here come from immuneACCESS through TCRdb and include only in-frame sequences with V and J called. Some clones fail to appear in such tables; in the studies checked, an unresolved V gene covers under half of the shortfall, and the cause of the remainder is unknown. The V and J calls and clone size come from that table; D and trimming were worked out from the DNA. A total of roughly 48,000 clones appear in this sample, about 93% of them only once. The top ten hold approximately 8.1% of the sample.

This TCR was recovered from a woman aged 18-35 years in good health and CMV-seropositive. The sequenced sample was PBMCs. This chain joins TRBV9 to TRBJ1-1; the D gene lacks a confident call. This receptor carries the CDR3 CASSPSSGSNTEAFF. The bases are TGTGCCAGCAGCCCCTCGTCAGGTTCGAACACTGAAGCTTTCTTT. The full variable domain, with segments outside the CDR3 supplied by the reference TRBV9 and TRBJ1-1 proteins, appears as DSGVTQTPKHLITATGQRVTLRCSPRSGDLSVYWYQQSLDQGLQFLIQYYNGEERAKGNILERFSAQQFPDLHSELNLSSLELGDSALYFCASSPSSGSNTEAFFGQGTRLTVV.